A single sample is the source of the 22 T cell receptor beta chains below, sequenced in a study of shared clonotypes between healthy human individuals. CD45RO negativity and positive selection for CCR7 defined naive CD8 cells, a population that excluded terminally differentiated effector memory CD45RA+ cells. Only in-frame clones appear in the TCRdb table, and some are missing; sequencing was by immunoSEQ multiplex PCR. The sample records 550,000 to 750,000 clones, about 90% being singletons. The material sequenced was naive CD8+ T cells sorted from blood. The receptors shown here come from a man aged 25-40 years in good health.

This chain's CDR3 is CASSSRQERETQYF. As DNA, the CDR3 is TGTGCCAGCAGCTCCCGACAGGAACGAGAGACCCAGTACTTC. J is TRBJ2-5 and V is TRBV7-6; perhaps TRBD1 as D (6 bases). The CDR3 has 14 amino acids. The V end lost 4 bases, the J end lost 4 bases, and 13 bases lay between the germline ends. The germline V gene encodes CDR1 SGHVS and CDR2 FNYEAQ.

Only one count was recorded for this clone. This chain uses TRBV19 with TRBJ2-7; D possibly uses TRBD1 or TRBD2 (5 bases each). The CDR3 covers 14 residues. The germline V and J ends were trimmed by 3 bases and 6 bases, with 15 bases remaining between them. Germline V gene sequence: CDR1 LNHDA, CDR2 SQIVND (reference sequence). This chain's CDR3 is CASSIRDPFGEQYF. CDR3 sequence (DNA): TGTGCCAGTAGTATCCGGGACCCTTTTGGCGAGCAGTACTTC.

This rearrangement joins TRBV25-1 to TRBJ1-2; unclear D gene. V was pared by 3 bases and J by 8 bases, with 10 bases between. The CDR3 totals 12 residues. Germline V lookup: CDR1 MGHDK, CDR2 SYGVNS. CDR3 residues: CASSEAYDGYTF. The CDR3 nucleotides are TGTGCCAGCAGTGAGGCGTATGACGGCTACACCTTC.

The CDR3 is CASSPWDSHEGGYTF. CDR3 nucleotides: TGTGCCAGCAGTCCCTGGGACAGCCACGAGGGGGGCTACACCTTC. J is TRBJ1-2 and V is TRBV27; 7 bases fit TRBD1. Trimming took 5 bases from V and 8 from J; bases not matched to a gene: 14. The CDR3 sequence is 15 residues long. Looked up from germline, CDR1 is MNHEY and CDR2 is SMNVEV (reference sequence).

CDR3 amino acids: CASSHRISSYNEQFF. The DNA of the CDR3 is TGCGCCAGCAGTCATCGAATTAGCTCCTACAATGAGCAGTTCTTC. The genes are TRBV10-1 and TRBJ2-1, with D unresolved. From germline, CDR1 is WNHNN and CDR2 SYGVQD (reference sequence). The CDR3 sequence is 15 residues long. V shed 5 bases and J shed 0 bases, with 11 bases lying between them.

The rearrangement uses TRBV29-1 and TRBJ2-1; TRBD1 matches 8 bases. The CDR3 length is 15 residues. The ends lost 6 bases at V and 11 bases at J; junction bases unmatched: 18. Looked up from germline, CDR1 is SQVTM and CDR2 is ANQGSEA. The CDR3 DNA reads TGCAGCGTACTGCTTGGGGACAGGTACTATACACAGCAGTTCTTC. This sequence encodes CSVLLGDRYYTQQFF.

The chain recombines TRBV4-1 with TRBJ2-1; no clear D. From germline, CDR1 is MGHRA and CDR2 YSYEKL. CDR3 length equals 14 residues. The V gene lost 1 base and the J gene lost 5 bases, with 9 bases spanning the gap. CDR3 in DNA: TGCGCCAGCAGCCAAGGGCCTGGGGACAATGAGCAGTTCTTC. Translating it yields CASSQGPGDNEQFF.

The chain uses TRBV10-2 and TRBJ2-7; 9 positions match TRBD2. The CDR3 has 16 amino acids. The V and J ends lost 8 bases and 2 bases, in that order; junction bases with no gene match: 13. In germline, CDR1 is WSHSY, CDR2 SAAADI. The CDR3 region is CASLKPSGTSPYEQYF. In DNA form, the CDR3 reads TGCGCCAGCCTCAAGCCTAGCGGGACGAGCCCCTACGAGCAGTACTTC.

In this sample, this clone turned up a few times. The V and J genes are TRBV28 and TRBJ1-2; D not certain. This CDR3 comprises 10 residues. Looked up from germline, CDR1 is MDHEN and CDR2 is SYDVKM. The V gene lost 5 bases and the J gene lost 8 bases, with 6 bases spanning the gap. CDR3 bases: TGTGCCAGCAGTCAAGAAGGCTACACCTTC. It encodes CASSQEGYTF.

Written as DNA, the CDR3 is TGTGCCAGCAGCTATTCGACAGGGGCCTACGAGCAGTACTTC. Translated: CASSYSTGAYEQYF. J is TRBJ2-7 and V is TRBV7-8; 8 bases align to TRBD1. The ends lost 4 bases at V and 2 bases at J; junction bases unmatched: 4. Germline V gene sequence: CDR1 SGHVS, CDR2 FQNEAQ. This CDR3 spans 14 amino acids. Full variable domain (rest looked up from reference TRBV7-8 and TRBJ2-7): GAGVSQSPRYKVAKRGQDVALRCDPISGHVSLFWYQQALGQGPEFLTYFQNEAQLDKSGLPSDRFFAERPEGSVSTLKIQRTQQEDSAVYLCASSYSTGAYEQYFGPGTRLTVT.

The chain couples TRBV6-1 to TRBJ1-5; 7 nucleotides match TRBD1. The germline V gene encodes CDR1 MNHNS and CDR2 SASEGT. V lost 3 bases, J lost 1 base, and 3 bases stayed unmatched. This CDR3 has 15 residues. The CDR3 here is CASSDWGQSNQPQHF. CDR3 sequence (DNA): TGTGCCAGCAGTGACTGGGGACAGAGCAATCAGCCCCAGCATTTT.

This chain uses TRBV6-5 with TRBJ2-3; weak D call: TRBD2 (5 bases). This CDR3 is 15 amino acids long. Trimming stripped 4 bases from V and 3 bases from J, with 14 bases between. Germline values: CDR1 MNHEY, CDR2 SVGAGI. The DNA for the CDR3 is TGTGCCAGCAGTTTTCTCAGCGGAGGTACAGATACGCAGTATTTT. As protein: CASSFLSGGTDTQYF.

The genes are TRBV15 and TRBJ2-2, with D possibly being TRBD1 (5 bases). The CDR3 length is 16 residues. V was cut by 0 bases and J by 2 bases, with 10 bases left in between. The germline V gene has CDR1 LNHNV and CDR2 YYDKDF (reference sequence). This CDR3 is CATSRDQGPNTGELFF. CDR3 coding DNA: TGTGCCACCAGCAGAGATCAGGGCCCAAACACCGGGGAGCTGTTTTTT.

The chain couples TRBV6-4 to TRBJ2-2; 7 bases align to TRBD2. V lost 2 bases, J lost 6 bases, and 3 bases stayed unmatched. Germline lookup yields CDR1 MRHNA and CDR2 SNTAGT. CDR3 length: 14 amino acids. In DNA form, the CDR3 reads TGTGCCAGCAGTGACGGACTAGGAGCCGGGGAGCTGTTTTTT. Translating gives CASSDGLGAGELFF.

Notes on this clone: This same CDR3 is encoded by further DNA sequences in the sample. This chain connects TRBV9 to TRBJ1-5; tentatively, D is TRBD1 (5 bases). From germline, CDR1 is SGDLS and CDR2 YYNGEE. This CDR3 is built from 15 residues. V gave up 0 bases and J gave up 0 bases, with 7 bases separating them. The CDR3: CASSVGQGSNQPQHF. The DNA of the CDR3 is TGTGCCAGCAGCGTAGGCCAGGGTAGCAATCAGCCCCAGCATTTT.

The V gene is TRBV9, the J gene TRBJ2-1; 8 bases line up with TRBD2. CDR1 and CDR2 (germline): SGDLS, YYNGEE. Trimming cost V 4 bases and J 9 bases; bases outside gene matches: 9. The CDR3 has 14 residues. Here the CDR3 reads CASSPSGRSGEQFF. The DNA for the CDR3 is TGTGCCAGCAGCCCAAGCGGGAGAAGTGGTGAGCAGTTCTTC.

The CDR3 DNA is TGTGCCAGCAGCGGCCGAAAGGGGGCGGATAGGAATGAGCAGTTCTTC. Encoded protein: CASSGRKGADRNEQFF. The rearrangement uses TRBV7-6 and TRBJ2-1; 7 bases fit TRBD1. This CDR3 has 16 residues. V lost 5 bases, J lost 7 bases, and 14 bases stayed unmatched. The germline V gene encodes CDR1 SGHVS and CDR2 FNYEAQ. Variable domain in full (rest from reference TRBV7-6 and TRBJ2-1): GAGVSQSPRYKVTKRGQDVALRCDPISGHVSLYWYRQALGQGPEFLTYFNYEAQQDKSGLPNDRFSAERPEGSISTLTIQRTEQRDSAMYRCASSGRKGADRNEQFFGPGTRLTVL.

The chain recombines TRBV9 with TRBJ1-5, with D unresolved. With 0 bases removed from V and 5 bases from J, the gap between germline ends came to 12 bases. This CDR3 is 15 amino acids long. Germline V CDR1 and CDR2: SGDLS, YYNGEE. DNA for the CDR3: TGTGCCAGCAGCGTAGAGGGAGGGCTGTATCAGCCCCAGCATTTT. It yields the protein CASSVEGGLYQPQHF.

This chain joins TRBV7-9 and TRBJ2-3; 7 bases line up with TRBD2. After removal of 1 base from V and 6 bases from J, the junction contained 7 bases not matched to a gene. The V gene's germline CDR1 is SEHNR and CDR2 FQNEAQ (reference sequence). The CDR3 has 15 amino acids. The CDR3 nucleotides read TGTGCCAGCAGCTTAGGCGGGAGTGCTGGGGATACGCAGTATTTT. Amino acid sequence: CASSLGGSAGDTQYF.

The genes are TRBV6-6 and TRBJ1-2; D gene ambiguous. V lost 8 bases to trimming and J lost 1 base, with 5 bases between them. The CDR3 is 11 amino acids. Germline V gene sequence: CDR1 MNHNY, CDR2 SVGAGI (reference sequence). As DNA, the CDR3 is TGTGCCAGCCGGGATAACTATGGCTACACCTTC. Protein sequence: CASRDNYGYTF.

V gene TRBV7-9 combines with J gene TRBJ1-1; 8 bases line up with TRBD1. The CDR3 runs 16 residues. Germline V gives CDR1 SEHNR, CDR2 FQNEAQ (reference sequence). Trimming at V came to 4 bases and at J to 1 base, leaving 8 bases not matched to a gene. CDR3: CASSSYRTGQNTEAFF. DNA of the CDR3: TGTGCCAGCAGCTCCTACAGGACAGGGCAGAACACTGAAGCTTTCTTT.

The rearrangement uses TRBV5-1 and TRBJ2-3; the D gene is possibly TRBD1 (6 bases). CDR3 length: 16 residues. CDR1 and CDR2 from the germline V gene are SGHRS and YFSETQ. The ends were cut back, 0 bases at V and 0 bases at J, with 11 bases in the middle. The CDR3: CASSLGLQGSTDTQYF. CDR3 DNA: TGCGCCAGCAGCTTGGGGTTACAGGGTAGCACAGATACGCAGTATTTT.